The 20 T cell receptor beta chains below all came from one sample that was sequenced in a study of blood T cell repertoires in COVID-19 (dated by TCRdb to about 2020). The library came from the immunoSEQ multiplex PCR assay. The immuneACCESS repertoire file appears here via TCRdb, limited to in-frame rearrangements. These files lack a portion of the clones; in checked studies, under half of the deficit traces to unresolved V genes, and the cause of the others is not known. This sample comprises over 120,000 clones, about 86% of them detected only once. Approximately 10% of the sample goes to the ten largest clones. What was sequenced was PBMCs or T cells enriched from blood (not recorded which). The receptor set was obtained from a man in his fifties who had recovered from COVID-19.

V usage is TRBV9 and J usage is TRBJ2-7; possible D gene TRBD2, 6 bases. Germline V gene sequence: CDR1 SGDLS, CDR2 YYNGEE. The CDR3 runs 13 residues. CDR3 residues: CAKRLARNYEQYF. The CDR3 DNA sequence: TGTGCAAAGCGGCTAGCGCGGAACTACGAGCAGTACTTC.

This chain connects TRBV9 to TRBJ1-6; 9 bases match TRBD1. Germline V CDR1 and CDR2: SGDLS, YYNGEE. The CDR3 totals 18 residues. The junction had 6 bases not matched to a gene; V was cut back by 0 bases and J by 2 bases. The CDR3 region has the DNA TGTGCCAGCAGCGTAGAAACGGGACAGGGTCCCTATAATTCACCCCTCCACTTT. Amino acid sequence: CASSVETGQGPYNSPLHF.

This clone was observed a handful of times. Distinct nucleotide sequences in the sample also encode this CDR3. The chain is built from TRBV5-1 and TRBJ2-1; 13 nucleotides match TRBD2. In germline, CDR1 is SGHRS, CDR2 YFSETQ. Unmatched junction bases numbered 0, after V lost 2 bases and J lost 4 bases. This CDR3 is 15 amino acids long. This CDR3 is CASSLLAGGYNEQFF. The CDR3 DNA reads TGCGCCAGCAGCTTACTAGCGGGGGGGTACAATGAGCAGTTCTTC.

CDR3 amino acids: CSASGGLVYTDTQYF. The CDR3 DNA follows: TGCAGTGCTAGTGGGGGACTCGTTTACACAGATACGCAGTATTTT. The V call is TRBV20-1, the J call TRBJ2-3; D perhaps matches TRBD2 (6 bases). This CDR3 is built from 15 residues. V was trimmed by 3 bases and J by 2 bases, leaving 15 bases between them. Germline V lookup: CDR1 DFQATT, CDR2 SNEGSKA (reference sequence).

This clone is a singleton in its sample. The chain combines TRBV7-9 with TRBJ1-2; TRBD1 aligns across 7 bases. From germline, CDR1 is SEHNR and CDR2 FQNEAQ (reference sequence). V trimming: 5 bases; J trimming: 8 bases; junction bases outside the gene matches: 20. The CDR3 covers 17 residues. The CDR3 region has the DNA TGTGCCAGCAGCGCCCGCGACGGAGACAGGGCGCGTTGGGGCTACACCTTC. This encodes CASSARDGDRARWGYTF.

In nucleotides, the CDR3 is TGCAGTGCTAGTCACCCCAGGGGCGGCAATCAGCCCCAGCATTTT. It yields the protein CSASHPRGGNQPQHF. The rearrangement joins TRBV20-1 to TRBJ1-5; D might be TRBD1 (6 bases). Trimming shortened V by 3 bases and J by 2 bases, and 14 bases separated the two germline ends. Germline lookup yields CDR1 DFQATT and CDR2 SNEGSKA (reference sequence). The CDR3 runs 15 residues.

In this sample, this clone turned up a few times. The genes are TRBV19 and TRBJ1-3, with D maybe TRBD1 (6 bases). The CDR3 runs to 15 residues. Germline V gives CDR1 LNHDA, CDR2 SQIVND (reference sequence). V shed 7 bases and J shed 1 base, with 14 bases lying between them. CDR3 DNA sequence: TGTGCCAGTACCGAGGGGGGGGCTTCTGGAAACACCATATATTTT. It translates to CASTEGGASGNTIYF.

This chain links TRBV5-1 with TRBJ2-1, with TRBD2 matching 9 bases. The trim removed 2 bases at V and 10 bases at J, leaving 16 bases unmatched. The CDR3 loop spans 17 amino acids. CDR1 and CDR2 (germline): SGHRS, YFSETQ. The CDR3 nucleotides are TGCGCCAGCAGCTTCGGCGGGGGGGCCCCGCTTCCCCCGGAGCAGTTCTTC. As protein: CASSFGGGAPLPPEQFF.

J is TRBJ2-1 and V is TRBV7-2; maybe TRBD1 (5 bases). This CDR3 region has 13 residues. The V end lost 5 bases, the J end lost 12 bases, and 17 bases lay between the germline ends. Germline CDR1 SGHTA, CDR2 FQGNSA. Here the CDR3 reads CASSPRPLTGQFF. The CDR3 bases are TGTGCCAGCAGCCCCAGACCGCTCACAGGGCAGTTCTTC.

This clone was found once. The chain recombines TRBV7-9 with TRBJ1-6, with no clear D. CDR3 length equals 16 residues. V shed 1 base and J shed 0 bases, with 7 bases lying between them. Germline V CDR1 and CDR2: SEHNR, FQNEAQ (reference sequence). CDR3 in DNA: TGTGCCAGCAGCTTAGTTCGAGACTCCTATAATTCACCCCTCCACTTT. It translates to CASSLVRDSYNSPLHF.

This chain links TRBV19 with TRBJ2-1; the D gene is possibly TRBD1 (6 bases). The CDR3 totals 16 residues. With 1 base removed from V and 1 base from J, the gap between germline ends came to 11 bases. Germline V gives CDR1 LNHDA, CDR2 SQIVND (reference sequence). The CDR3 region is CASSIAVGGSYNEQFF. The CDR3 nucleotides read TGTGCCAGTAGTATAGCGGTAGGGGGATCCTACAATGAGCAGTTCTTC. Based on the CDR3 plus reference TRBV19 and TRBJ2-1, the full variable domain is DGGITQSPKYLFRKEGQNVTLSCEQNLNHDAMYWYRQDPGQGLRLIYYSQIVNDFQKGDIAEGYSVSREKKESFPLTVTSAQKNPTAFYLCASSIAVGGSYNEQFFGPGTRLTVL.

The V and J genes are TRBV7-2 and TRBJ1-2, with 9 bases that match TRBD1. Per the germline V gene, CDR1 is SGHTA and CDR2 is FQGNSA. CDR3 size: 19 residues. Unmatched junction bases numbered 17, after V lost 0 bases and J lost 6 bases. In DNA form, the CDR3 reads TGTGCCAGCAGCTTAGCACTTACATCGTCCGGGACAGGGATCCATGGCTACACCTTC. Encoded protein: CASSLALTSSGTGIHGYTF.

This clone was recorded a few times. J is TRBJ2-3 and V is TRBV9; 8 bases are a match to TRBD2. There are 16 residues in the CDR3. V shed 0 bases and J 4 bases; nucleotides not matched to a gene: 7. Per the germline V gene, CDR1 is SGDLS and CDR2 is YYNGEE. CDR3 sequence (DNA): TGTGCCAGCAGCGTAGTGGTACGGGGGGGCGCAGATACGCAGTATTTT. Residues: CASSVVVRGGADTQYF.

The V call is TRBV27, the J call TRBJ2-7; 7 nucleotides line up with TRBD1. Unmatched junction bases numbered 9, after V lost 5 bases and J lost 5 bases. Germline CDR1 is MNHEY and CDR2 is SMNVEV (reference sequence). The length of the CDR3 is 14 residues. CDR3 DNA: TGTGCCAGCAGTCGGGACAGTAATAACCACGAGCAGTACTTC. As protein: CASSRDSNNHEQYF.

The V gene is TRBV27, the J gene TRBJ1-5, with D possibly TRBD1 on 6 matching bases. The germline gives CDR1 MNHEY, CDR2 SMNVEV (reference sequence). CDR3 length equals 15 residues. V lost 4 bases and J 5 bases, leaving 15 bases between the germline ends. DNA for the CDR3: TGTGCCAGCAGTTCGCGAGGGGGACCCCATCAGCCCCAGCATTTT. As protein: CASSSRGGPHQPQHF.

This rearrangement joins TRBV27 to TRBJ2-3; D unresolved. CDR3 length equals 11 residues. Germline lookup yields CDR1 MNHEY and CDR2 SMNVEV (reference sequence). Trimming cost V 7 bases and J 5 bases, with 7 bases left between them. The chain's CDR3 is CASIFGDTQYF. The CDR3 DNA reads as TGTGCCAGCATCTTCGGAGATACGCAGTATTTT.

The chain uses TRBV6-5 and TRBJ2-4, with D uncertain. The germline V gene has CDR1 MNHEY and CDR2 SVGAGI. This CDR3 is built from 14 residues. Trimming took 7 bases from V and 0 from J, leaving 10 bases between them. The CDR3 DNA reads TGTGCCAGCAACGATATACTAGCCAAAAACATTCAGTACTTC. Encoded protein: CASNDILAKNIQYF.

This clone was recorded once. This chain connects TRBV2 to TRBJ2-7; D may be TRBD2 (6 bases). This CDR3 has 14 amino acids. V was trimmed by 6 bases and J by 5 bases, leaving 17 bases between them. The germline gives CDR1 SNHLY, CDR2 FYNNEI. DNA of the CDR3: TGTGCCAGCAGCGGGGACTTCTCCGCGGACGAGCAGTACTTC. Protein sequence: CASSGDFSADEQYF.

The chain combines TRBV28 with TRBJ2-7, with 9 positions matching TRBD2. J was trimmed by 7 bases and V by 7 bases; bases with no gene match: 8. The CDR3 is made up of 13 amino acids. The germline V gene encodes CDR1 MDHEN and CDR2 SYDVKM. The CDR3 spells CASKAGGPLEQYF. The CDR3 bases are TGTGCCAGCAAGGCGGGGGGGCCTTTAGAGCAGTACTTC.

This clone was recorded once. The chain uses TRBV5-1 and TRBJ2-7; D perhaps matches TRBD2 (6 bases). The V and J ends lost 0 bases and 3 bases respectively, with 10 bases between them. Germline V gives CDR1 SGHRS, CDR2 YFSETQ. CDR3 length equals 14 residues. The CDR3 region is CASSLAGRFYEQYF. The CDR3 DNA follows: TGCGCCAGCAGCTTGGCCGGGAGATTCTACGAGCAGTACTTC.